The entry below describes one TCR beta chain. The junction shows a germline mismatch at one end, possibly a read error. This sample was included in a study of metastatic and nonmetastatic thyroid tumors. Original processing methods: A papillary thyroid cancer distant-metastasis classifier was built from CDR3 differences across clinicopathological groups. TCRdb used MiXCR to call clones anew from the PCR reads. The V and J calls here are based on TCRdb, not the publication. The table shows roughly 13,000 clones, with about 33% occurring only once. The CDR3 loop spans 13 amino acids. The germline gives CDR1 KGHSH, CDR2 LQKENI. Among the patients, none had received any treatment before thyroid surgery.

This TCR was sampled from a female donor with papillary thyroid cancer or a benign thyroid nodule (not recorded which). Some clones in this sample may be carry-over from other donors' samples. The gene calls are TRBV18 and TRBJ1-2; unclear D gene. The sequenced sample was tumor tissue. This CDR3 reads CASSPPDDYRYTF. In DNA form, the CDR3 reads TGTGCCAGCTCACCACCGGATGACTATCGCTACACCTTC.